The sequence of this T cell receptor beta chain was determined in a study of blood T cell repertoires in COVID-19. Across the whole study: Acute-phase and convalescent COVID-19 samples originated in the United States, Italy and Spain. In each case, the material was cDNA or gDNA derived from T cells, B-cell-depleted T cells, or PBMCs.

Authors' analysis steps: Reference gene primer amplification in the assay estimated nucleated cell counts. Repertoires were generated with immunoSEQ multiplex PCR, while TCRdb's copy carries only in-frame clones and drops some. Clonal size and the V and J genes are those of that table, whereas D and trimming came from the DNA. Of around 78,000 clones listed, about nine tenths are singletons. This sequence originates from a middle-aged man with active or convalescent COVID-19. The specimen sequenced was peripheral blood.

Here the CDR3 DNA reads TGTGCCAGCAGTCTATCCATGTGGGGGGGCTCATACGAGCAGTACTTC. It is translated as CASSLSMWGGSYEQYF. The J gene is TRBJ2-7, the V gene TRBV28, with D maybe TRBD2 (7 bases). Looked up from germline, CDR1 is MDHEN and CDR2 is SYDVKM. The CDR3 contains 16 residues. Trimming took off 5 bases at V and 4 bases at J, with 21 bases between the two ends.